One sample yielded the 14 T cell receptor beta chains listed below, sequenced in a study of blood T cell repertoires in COVID-19. The protocol was immunoSEQ multiplex PCR, while the TCRdb copy is restricted to in-frame clones and leaves out a portion. The sample lists 200,000 to 300,000 clones, over 70% occurring once. The sample consisted of peripheral blood. The receptor source for this set is a woman older than 75 with acute or convalescent COVID-19.

The table lists this clone with many counts. J is TRBJ2-3 and V is TRBV11-1; 10 bases are shared with TRBD2. The trim removed 6 bases at V and 3 bases at J, leaving 6 bases unmatched. This CDR3 region has 15 residues. Germline CDR1 reads SGHAT; CDR2 reads FQDESV (reference sequence). The CDR3 sequence is CASSLLAGVTDTQYF. CDR3 nucleotides: TGTGCCAGCAGTCTTCTAGCGGGAGTTACAGATACGCAGTATTTT.

This clone was counted between two and nine times. The chain carries TRBV6-5 and TRBJ1-3; D gene unclear. Trimming pared 5 bases from V and 0 bases from J, leaving 8 bases between. Per germline, CDR1 MNHEY and CDR2 SVGAGI. The CDR3 has 14 residues. The CDR3 DNA reads as TGTGCCAGCAGTACAGTGGGCTCTGGAAACACCATATATTTT. It is translated as CASSTVGSGNTIYF.

J is TRBJ1-1 and V is TRBV12-3 or TRBV12-4; D gene uncertain. Between the trimmed V and J ends, which lost 1 base and 7 bases, there was a span of 10 bases. The CDR3 length is 13 residues. The DNA for the CDR3 is TGTGCCAGCAGTTTAGGGGCAGCGGGTGAAGCTTTCTTT. This encodes CASSLGAAGEAFF.

This rearrangement joins TRBV19 to TRBJ1-5, with D possibly TRBD1 on 6 matching bases. CDR3 length: 14 residues. The germline gives CDR1 LNHDA, CDR2 SQIVND (reference sequence). V gave up 5 bases and J gave up 1 base, with 9 bases separating them. This CDR3 is CASSGGKSNQPQHF. The CDR3 DNA follows: TGTGCCAGTAGTGGGGGCAAGAGCAATCAGCCCCAGCATTTT.

The chain has TRBV3-1 (or the pseudogene TRBV3-2) and TRBJ1-3, with a weak D call TRBD1 (5 bases). The CDR3 loop spans 15 amino acids. Germline V gives CDR1 LGHDT, CDR2 YNNKEL (reference sequence). V shed 5 bases and J shed 4 bases, with 15 bases lying between them. Here the CDR3 reads CASSFPGGRGNTIYF. The DNA of the CDR3 is TGTGCCAGCAGCTTTCCCGGGGGAAGGGGAAACACCATATATTTT.

This clone was counted many times. V usage is TRBV6-2 or TRBV6-3 and J usage is TRBJ1-2; 9 bases map to TRBD1. Per germline, CDR1 MNHEY and CDR2 SVGEGT. The CDR3 is 18 amino acids. Trimming removed 5 bases from V and 1 base from J; junction bases left unmatched: 14. CDR3 residues: CASSDGTGKLLGNYGYTF. The CDR3 DNA reads TGTGCCAGCAGTGACGGGACAGGGAAATTGTTGGGTAACTATGGCTACACCTTC.

This chain connects TRBV7-2 to TRBJ1-1; D unresolved. The germline V gene encodes CDR1 SGHTA and CDR2 FQGNSA. The CDR3 consists of 14 residues. Trimming removed 3 bases from V and 0 bases from J, with 8 bases in between. CDR3 bases: TGTGCCAGCAGCTTTAGTCGCCTGAACACTGAAGCTTTCTTT. It yields the protein CASSFSRLNTEAFF. The entire variable domain, with the rest obtained from reference TRBV7-2 and TRBJ1-1, is as follows: GAGVSQSPSNKVTEKGKDVELRCDPISGHTALYWYRQSLGQGLEFLIYFQGNSAPDKSGLPSDRFSAERTGGSVSTLTIQRTQQEDSAVYLCASSFSRLNTEAFFGQGTRLTVV.

The rearrangement joins TRBV2 to TRBJ2-1; 12 bases match TRBD2. Trimming at V came to 6 bases and at J to 4 bases, leaving 10 bases not matched to a gene. This CDR3 contains 17 residues. Germline CDR1 SNHLY, CDR2 FYNNEI. The CDR3 DNA reads as TGTGCCAGCAGGGGGAGACTAGCGGGAGTGGGGTACAATGAGCAGTTCTTC. It translates to CASRGRLAGVGYNEQFF.

The chain joins TRBV11-2 to TRBJ1-6; D gene unclear. V was cut by 4 bases and J by 4 bases, with 8 bases left in between. CDR1 is SGHAT, CDR2 FQNNGV, per germline. The CDR3 is made up of 14 amino acids. The DNA for the CDR3 is TGTGCCAGCAGCTCTCGGAGGTATAATTCACCCCTCCACTTT. It translates to CASSSRRYNSPLHF.

The chain uses TRBV6-5 and TRBJ2-5; TRBD1 agrees at 9 bases. J gave up 4 bases and V 9 bases, and 6 bases lay outside the gene matches. Germline V gene data show CDR1 as MNHEY and CDR2 as SVGAGI. CDR3 length: 13 residues. CDR3 residues: CASSTGGRETQYF. DNA for the CDR3: TGTGCCAGTTCTACAGGGGGCAGAGAGACCCAGTACTTC.

This clone was counted a few times. The chain carries TRBV29-1 and TRBJ1-2; 10 bases map to TRBD1. V trimming: 5 bases; J trimming: 4 bases; junction bases outside the gene matches: 13. The length of the CDR3 is 16 residues. Per germline, CDR1 SQVTM and CDR2 ANQGSEA. Here the CDR3 DNA reads TGCAGCGTTACGGCCTTCGCCGGGACAGGGGCCTATGGCTACACCTTC. This translates into CSVTAFAGTGAYGYTF.

This rearrangement joins TRBV19 to TRBJ1-1, with 7 bases fitting TRBD1. The ends lost 8 bases at V and 1 base at J; junction bases unmatched: 4. Germline V gene data show CDR1 as LNHDA and CDR2 as SQIVND (reference sequence). This CDR3 is 13 amino acids long. The CDR3 reads CASAGTENTEAFF. The CDR3 DNA follows: TGTGCCAGTGCCGGGACAGAGAACACTGAAGCTTTCTTT.

The gene calls are TRBV3-1 (or the pseudogene TRBV3-2) and TRBJ1-6; 9 nucleotides align to TRBD1. The CDR3 loop spans 16 amino acids. J was trimmed by 9 bases and V by 3 bases; bases with no gene match: 9. Germline V lookup: CDR1 LGHDT, CDR2 YNNKEL (reference sequence). CDR3 in amino acids: CASSHLGQGRGSPLHF. In DNA, the CDR3 is TGTGCCAGCAGCCACCTGGGACAGGGCAGGGGTTCACCCCTCCACTTT.

This clone was observed a handful of times. The chain joins TRBV5-1 to TRBJ1-2; 7 bases are a match to TRBD1. The CDR3 has 13 amino acids. Per germline, CDR1 SGHRS and CDR2 YFSETQ. Losses at the gene ends were 4 bases for V and 2 bases for J; bases not matched to a gene: 2. The CDR3 sequence: CASSRDSNYGYTF. CDR3 DNA sequence: TGCGCCAGCAGCCGGGACAGCAACTATGGCTACACCTTC. The complete variable domain, with remaining parts taken from reference TRBV5-1 and TRBJ1-2, reads KAGVTQTPRYLIKTRGQQVTLSCSPISGHRSVSWYQQTPGQGLQFLFEYFSETQRNKGNFPGRFSGRQFSNSRSEMNVSTLELGDSALYLCASSRDSNYGYTFGSGTRLTVV.